The 13 T cell receptor beta chains listed next were all sequenced from one sample in a study of Graves' ophthalmopathy and Graves' hyperthyroidism. Amplification of TCR beta CDR3 regions used RNA transcripts. An opening RT-PCR round employed HTBI primers and preceded a second-round multiplex PCR. TCRdb called the multiplex PCR reads again in MiXCR, with one record for every CDR3 protein. The sample consists of 500,000 to 600,000 distinct CDR3 sequences, under 45% of them appearing once. What was sequenced was peripheral blood or thyroid tissue (not recorded which). These receptors all come from an adult man with Graves' hyperthyroidism.

A few counts support this clonotype. CDR3 amino acids: CSARGQSKSPLHF. CDR3 in DNA: TGCAGTGCTAGGGGACAGTCAAAATCACCCCTCCACTTT. The chain links TRBV20-1 to TRBJ1-6, with 7 bases identical to TRBD1. The V and J ends lost 3 bases and 10 bases, in that order; junction bases with no gene match: 6. Germline V gene sequence: CDR1 DFQATT, CDR2 SNEGSKA (reference sequence). The CDR3 contains 13 residues.

This clonotype was detected many times. This chain uses TRBV29-1 with TRBJ1-5, with unresolved D. V lost 1 base and J lost 7, with 8 bases in between. CDR1 and CDR2 from the germline V gene are SQVTM and ANQGSEA. The CDR3 sequence is 12 residues long. The CDR3 is CSVEGRAQPQHF. The DNA of the CDR3 is TGCAGCGTTGAAGGGCGAGCCCAGCCCCAGCATTTT.

This clonotype showed up many times. The genes are TRBV12-3 or TRBV12-4 and TRBJ1-1, with 9 bases identical to TRBD1. This CDR3 contains 15 residues. The J segment lost 0 bases and the V segment lost 5 bases, leaving 4 bases of the junction unmatched. The CDR3 loop is CASSMGTGMNTEAFF. The CDR3 nucleotides read TGTGCCAGCAGTATGGGGACAGGGATGAACACTGAAGCTTTCTTT.

The CDR3 spells CSARDLGRNRGEAFF. CDR3 bases: TGCAGTGCTAGAGATTTGGGCCGCAATAGGGGTGAAGCTTTCTTT. The chain has TRBV20-1 and TRBJ1-1; maybe TRBD1 (5 bases). The CDR3 extends over 15 amino acids. V lost 0 bases to trimming and J lost 7 bases, with 18 bases between them. Per germline, CDR1 DFQATT and CDR2 SNEGSKA (reference sequence).

This clonotype was picked up many times. The J gene is TRBJ1-1, the V gene TRBV19; D is perhaps TRBD1 (5 bases). The ends were cut back, 3 bases at V and 7 bases at J, with 15 bases in the middle. CDR3 length: 14 residues. Looked up from germline, CDR1 is LNHDA and CDR2 is SQIVND (reference sequence). The CDR3 DNA reads TGTGCCAGTAGTATCAACGGGGGACCGGGTGAAGCTTTCTTT. Translated: CASSINGGPGEAFF.

The chain recombines TRBV10-3 with TRBJ2-2; D gene unclear. The germline V and J ends were trimmed by 10 bases and 2 bases, with 11 bases remaining between them. The CDR3 has 13 amino acids. Germline lookup yields CDR1 ENHRY and CDR2 SYGVKD. In DNA form, the CDR3 reads TGTGCCACCAAGGATAGAAACACCGGGGAGCTGTTTTTT. Its protein product is CATKDRNTGELFF.

In regard to this clonotype: This sequence may be a read error, since a much larger clone differs from it by one base. The V call is TRBV20-1, the J call TRBJ1-1; D is unclear. The length of the CDR3 is 16 residues. The V gene's germline CDR1 is DFQATT and CDR2 SNEGSKA (reference sequence). Here the CDR3 reads CSAGDPGHEANTEAFF. For the CDR3, the DNA is TGCAGTGCTGGAGATCCCGGTCACGAGGCGAACACTGAAGCTTTCTTT.

Ten or more counts support this clonotype. A junction boundary mismatches the germline segment, possibly from a read error. The chain combines TRBV2 with TRBJ2-7, with 9 bases identical to TRBD1. The CDR3 has 14 amino acids. Per the germline V gene, CDR1 is SNHLY and CDR2 is FYNNEI. CDR3 amino acids: CASSEVTTGGLEDF. The CDR3, as DNA: TGTGCCAGCAGTGAAGTAACGACAGGGGGACTCGAGGACTTC.

This clonotype was observed many times. The CDR3, as DNA: TGTGCCAGCAGTGAAAGAGATTACTCAGGCTATGGCTACACCTTC. This codes for CASSERDYSGYGYTF. The rearrangement links TRBV2 to TRBJ1-2, with no clear D. The CDR3 contains 15 residues. Germline CDR1 is SNHLY and CDR2 is FYNNEI. Trimming removed 2 bases from V and 4 bases from J, with 14 bases in between.

This clonotype has at least ten counts. This may arise from a read error, as a much more abundant clone is one base away. V and J are TRBV2 and TRBJ1-2; D call uncertain. The CDR3 length is 8 residues. Germline V gene data show CDR1 as SNHLY and CDR2 as FYNNEI. Written as DNA, the CDR3 is TGTGCCACCTATGGCCACACCTTC. As protein: CATYGHTF.

The genes are TRBV7-8 and TRBJ2-5; D is ambiguous. The J call may not be correct, given that the DNA end is closer to TRBJ2-1. The CDR3 sequence is 15 residues long. Germline CDR1 and CDR2: SGHVS and FQNEAQ. This CDR3 reads CASRSTRSAHNEQFF. The CDR3 DNA reads as TGTGCCAGTAGATCGACTCGGTCAGCCCACAATGAGCAGTTCTTC.

V gene TRBV6-5 combines with J gene TRBJ2-5; 9 nucleotides match TRBD2. Per the germline V gene, CDR1 is MNHEY and CDR2 is SVGAGI. There are 13 residues in the CDR3. With 8 bases clipped from V and 6 bases from J, the junction kept 7 bases outside the gene matches. In DNA, the CDR3 is TGTGCCAGCCGTAGCGGGAGTAGACAGACCCAGTACTTC. It encodes CASRSGSRQTQYF.

About this clonotype itself: At one of its ends the junction is not consistent with the germline gene, which may arise from a read error. The chain uses TRBV10-3 and TRBJ2-2, with a possible D match to TRBD2 (6 bases). CDR1 and CDR2 from the germline V gene are ENHRY and SYGVKD. This CDR3 contains 14 residues. CDR3 nucleotides: TGCGCCATCCCACCGGGACTTCAGTCCGGGGAGCTGTTTTTT. Protein: CAIPPGLQSGELFF.